There are many counts of the clone carrying this T cell receptor (beta chain). The sample originates from a study of T cells in Graves' hyperthyroidism and ophthalmopathy. The source material, RNA transcripts, was used to amplify TCR beta CDR3 regions. The TCR CDR3 first-round RT-PCR relied on the HTBI primer set. TCRdb itself ran the multiplex PCR reads through MiXCR, one entry per CDR3 protein. Of roughly 93,000 distinct CDR3 sequences detected, roughly 40% appear once; the ten largest clones hold 10%. Trimming pared 6 bases from V and 4 bases from J, leaving 13 bases between. The CDR3 runs 13 residues. A patient was excluded if there was uncontrolled infection, other autoimmune disease, pregnancy or lactation.

The sequence was obtained from a woman aged 30 to 39 with Graves' hyperthyroidism. V gene TRBV12-3 or TRBV12-4 combines with J gene TRBJ2-7, with D possibly TRBD2 on 5 matching bases. The source material was peripheral blood or thyroid tissue (not recorded which). The CDR3 region is CASRPPGKYEQYF. The CDR3 DNA sequence: TGTGCCAGCAGGCCCCCGGGGAAATACGAGCAGTACTTC.